This T cell receptor (beta chain) came from a study of T cell responses to AZD1222 COVID-19 vaccine (dated by TCRdb to the early 2020s). Regarding the study in general: AZD1222 recipients with second doses at about 4 weeks or about 12 weeks were pooled, because spike-specific TCR depth and breadth did not differ between schedules. Trial participants were enrolled by age into subgroups of 18-55, 56-69 and 70-plus years, and around 150, 29 and 61 TCR-sequenced participants, respectively, were included in these subgroups. TCR sequencing covered about 230 trial participants: 200 to 220 given two doses of AZD1222 and approximately 25 given two doses of MenACWY control vaccine. Study-level results and caveats: Because no day 14 peak-response samples were available, repertoires were characterized only after the peak T cell response. Vaccine-associated CD4 TCRs spanned the whole spike protein, with dominant responses in regions 160-218 and 743-854. Reportedly, close to half of the unique spike-specific TCRs recognized epitopes lying outside the regions that are mutated in the B.1.351 and B.1.1.7 variants. Conclusions about previously exposed vaccinees were limited because only six AZD1222 recipients were SARS-CoV-2 seropositive at baseline. Participants were mostly white British and included more females than males, and it was suggested by the authors that clonal diversity may have been underestimated. In the small 56-69-year group, the increase in depth fell short of significance, most likely because of low power. After two AZD1222 doses, spike-specific TCR breadth and depth were significantly higher than at day 0 and than in MenACWY recipients.

This clone has just one count. Its antigen is unknown. Base qualities are not provided; no much larger clone lies one nucleotide away. The CDR3 regions of human TCRbeta chains were subjected to immunosequencing. In the source study's methods: Repertoire TCRs were matched against a reference library of SARS-CoV-2-specific TCRs generated with the MIRA antigen-specificity platform. Breadth meant the fraction of unique TCRs that were SARS-CoV-2-associated, whereas depth meant the fraction of total T cells that were SARS-CoV-2-associated. Using the MIRA data, every spike-specific TCR was mapped to the spike region that the TCR reacted to and assigned to either a CD4 or a CD8 class. Log10-transformed breadth and depth values were compared by one-way ANOVA with Sidak's multiple comparisons tests. TCRdb's version of the immuneACCESS table is confined to in-frame rearrangements and falls short of the full clone set. An unresolved V gene accounts for under half of the shortfall where checked; the remainder is of unknown origin. V and J calls and clone size are those listed in that table; D and trimming were worked out from the DNA. Recorded for this sample are about 180,000 clones; 85% to 90% of them occurred a single time. Together, the top ten hold approximately 0.49% of the sample.

The CDR3 has 15 amino acids, counting the end cysteine and phenylalanine. The DNA shown is the 45-base CDR3, in frame from base 1. The germline V gene supplies CDR1 MDHEN and CDR2 SYDVKM. V trim: 4 bases; J trim: 6 bases; unmatched bases: 8. The sample's time point label, in plain terms: baseline before first vaccination. The vaccinee samples were drawn from two UK trials, COV001 and COV002, one of which was a single-blind randomized controlled phase 2/3 trial testing AZD1222 (ChAdOx1 nCoV-19) in healthy adults. For TCRbeta chain sequencing, PBMC samples from trial participants were taken at day 0 and at day 28 after the second dose.

The input for sequencing was peripheral blood, taken on day 0 of AZD1222 vaccination. The sequence was obtained from an adult in good health. Recombination linked TRBV28 to TRBJ1-5, and 8 junction bases match TRBD1. The bases are TGTGCCAGCAGTTCCCAGGGGGCCATCGGTCAGCCCCAGCATTTT. Translated, this gives CASSSQGAIGQPQHF. The reference TRBV28 and TRBJ1-5 proteins fill in what lies around the CDR3, so the full variable domain reads DVKVTQSSRYLVKRTGEKVFLECVQDMDHENMFWYRQDPGLGLRLIYFSYDVKMKEKGDIPEGYSVSREKKERFSLILESASTNQTSMYLCASSSQGAIGQPQHFGDGTRLSIL.